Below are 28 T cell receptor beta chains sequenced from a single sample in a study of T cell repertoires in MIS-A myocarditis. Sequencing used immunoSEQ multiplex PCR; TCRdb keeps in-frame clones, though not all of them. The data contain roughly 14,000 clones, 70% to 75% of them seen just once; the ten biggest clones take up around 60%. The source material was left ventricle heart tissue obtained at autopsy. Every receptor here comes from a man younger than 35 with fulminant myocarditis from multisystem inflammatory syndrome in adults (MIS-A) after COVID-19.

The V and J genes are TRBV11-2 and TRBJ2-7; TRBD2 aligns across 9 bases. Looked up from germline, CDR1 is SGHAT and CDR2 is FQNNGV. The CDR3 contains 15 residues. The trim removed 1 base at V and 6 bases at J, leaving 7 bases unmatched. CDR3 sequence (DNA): TGTGCCAGCAGCTTAGGCGGGACTAGCATATCCGAGCAGTACTTC. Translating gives CASSLGGTSISEQYF.

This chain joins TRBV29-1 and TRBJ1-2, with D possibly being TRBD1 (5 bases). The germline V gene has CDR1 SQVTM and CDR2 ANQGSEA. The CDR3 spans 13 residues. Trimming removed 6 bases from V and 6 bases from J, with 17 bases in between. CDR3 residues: CSVGRQRLNGYTF. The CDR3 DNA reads TGCAGCGTGGGCAGACAGAGGCTGAATGGCTACACCTTC. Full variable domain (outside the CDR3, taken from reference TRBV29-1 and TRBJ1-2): SAVISQKPSRDICQRGTSLTIQCQVDSQVTMMFWYRQQPGQSLTLIATANQGSEATYESGFVIDKFPISRPNLTFSTLTVSNMSPEDSSIYLCSVGRQRLNGYTFGSGTRLTVV.

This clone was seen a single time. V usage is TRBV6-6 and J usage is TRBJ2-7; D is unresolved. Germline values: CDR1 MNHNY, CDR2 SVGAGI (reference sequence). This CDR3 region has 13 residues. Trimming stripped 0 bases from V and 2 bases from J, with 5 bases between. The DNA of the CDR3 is TGTGCCAGCAGTTACTCAGGAGCCTACGAGCAGTACTTC. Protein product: CASSYSGAYEQYF.

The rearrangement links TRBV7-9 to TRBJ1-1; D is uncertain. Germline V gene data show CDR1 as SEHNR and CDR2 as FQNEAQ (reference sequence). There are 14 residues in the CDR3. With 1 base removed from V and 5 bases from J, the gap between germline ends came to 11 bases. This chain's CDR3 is CASSLGPSRTEAFF. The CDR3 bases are TGTGCCAGCAGCTTAGGACCCTCAAGGACTGAAGCTTTCTTT. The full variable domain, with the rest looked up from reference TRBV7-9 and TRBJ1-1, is DTGVSQNPRHKITKRGQNVTFRCDPISEHNRLYWYRQTLGQGPEFLTYFQNEAQLEKSRLLSDRFSAERPKGSFSTLEIQRTEQGDSAMYLCASSLGPSRTEAFFGQGTRLTVV.

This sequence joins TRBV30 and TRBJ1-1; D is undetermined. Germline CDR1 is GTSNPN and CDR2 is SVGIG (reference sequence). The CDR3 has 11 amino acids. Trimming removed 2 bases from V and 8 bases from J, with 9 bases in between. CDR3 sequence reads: CAWSRGLEAFF. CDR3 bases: TGTGCCTGGAGTCGAGGACTAGAAGCTTTCTTT.

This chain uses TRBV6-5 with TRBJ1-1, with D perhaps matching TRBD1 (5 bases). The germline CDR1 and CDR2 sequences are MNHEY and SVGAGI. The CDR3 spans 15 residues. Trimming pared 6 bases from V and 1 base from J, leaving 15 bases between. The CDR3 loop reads CASRPRVSGNTEAFF. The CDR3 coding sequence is TGTGCCAGCAGGCCCAGGGTTAGTGGGAACACTGAAGCTTTCTTT.

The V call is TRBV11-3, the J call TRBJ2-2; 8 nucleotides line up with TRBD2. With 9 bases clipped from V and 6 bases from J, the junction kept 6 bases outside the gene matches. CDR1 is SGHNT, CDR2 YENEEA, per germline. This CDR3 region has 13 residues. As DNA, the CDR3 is TGTGCCAGTCAGATCGGGGGGGCCGGGGAGCTGTTTTTT. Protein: CASQIGGAGELFF.

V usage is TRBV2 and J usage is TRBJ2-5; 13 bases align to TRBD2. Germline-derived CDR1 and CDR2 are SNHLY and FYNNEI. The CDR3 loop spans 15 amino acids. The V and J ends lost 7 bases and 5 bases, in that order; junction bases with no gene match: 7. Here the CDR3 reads CASTGLAGRGETQYF. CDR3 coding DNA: TGTGCCAGCACGGGACTAGCGGGACGGGGGGAGACCCAGTACTTC. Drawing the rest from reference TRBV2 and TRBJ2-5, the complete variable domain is EPEVTQTPSHQVTQMGQEVILRCVPISNHLYFYWYRQILGQKVEFLVSFYNNEISEKSEIFDDQFSVERPDGSNFTLKIRSTKLEDSAMYFCASTGLAGRGETQYFGPGTRLLVL.

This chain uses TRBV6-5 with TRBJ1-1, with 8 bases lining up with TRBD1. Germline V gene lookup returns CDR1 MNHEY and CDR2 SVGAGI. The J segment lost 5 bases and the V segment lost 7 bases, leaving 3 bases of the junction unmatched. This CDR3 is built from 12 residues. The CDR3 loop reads CASIGTGTEAFF. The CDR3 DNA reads TGTGCCAGCATCGGGACAGGAACTGAAGCTTTCTTT.

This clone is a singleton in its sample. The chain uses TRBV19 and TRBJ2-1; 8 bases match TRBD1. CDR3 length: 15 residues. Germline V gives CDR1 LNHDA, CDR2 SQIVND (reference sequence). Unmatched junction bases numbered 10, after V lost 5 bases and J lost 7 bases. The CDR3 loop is CASSYPGGVLNEQFF. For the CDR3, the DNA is TGTGCCAGTAGTTACCCAGGGGGCGTATTAAATGAGCAGTTCTTC.

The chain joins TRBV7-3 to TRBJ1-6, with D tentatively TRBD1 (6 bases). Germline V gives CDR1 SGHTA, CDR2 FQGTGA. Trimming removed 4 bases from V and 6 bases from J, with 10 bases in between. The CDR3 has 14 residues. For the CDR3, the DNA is TGTGCCAGCAGCTCAGGACAGCTTAATTCACCCCTCCACTTT. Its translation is CASSSGQLNSPLHF.

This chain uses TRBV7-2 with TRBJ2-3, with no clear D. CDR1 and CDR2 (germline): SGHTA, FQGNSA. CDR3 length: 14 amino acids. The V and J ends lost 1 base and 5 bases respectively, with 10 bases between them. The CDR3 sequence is CASSLGAIEDTQYF. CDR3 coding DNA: TGTGCCAGCAGCTTAGGGGCTATAGAAGATACGCAGTATTTT.

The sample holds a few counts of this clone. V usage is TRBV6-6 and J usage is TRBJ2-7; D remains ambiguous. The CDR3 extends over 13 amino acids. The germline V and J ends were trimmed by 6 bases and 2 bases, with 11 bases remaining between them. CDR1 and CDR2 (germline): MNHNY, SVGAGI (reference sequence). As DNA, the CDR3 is TGTGCCAGCAGGCGGCCCGACACCTACGAGCAGTACTTC. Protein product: CASRRPDTYEQYF.

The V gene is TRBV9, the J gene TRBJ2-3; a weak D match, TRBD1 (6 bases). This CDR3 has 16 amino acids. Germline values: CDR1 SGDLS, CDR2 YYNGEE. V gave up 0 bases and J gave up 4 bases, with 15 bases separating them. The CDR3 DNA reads TGTGCCAGCAGCGTAGGTTCTGGGGGCGCCGCAGATACGCAGTATTTT. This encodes CASSVGSGGAADTQYF.

CDR3 sequence (DNA): TGCAGCGTTGATACGGGACAGGGGGCTGAGACCCAGTACTTC. It translates to CSVDTGQGAETQYF. The chain couples TRBV29-1 to TRBJ2-5, with 12 positions matching TRBD1. V shed 3 bases and J 5 bases; nucleotides not matched to a gene: 4. CDR1 and CDR2 from the germline V gene are SQVTM and ANQGSEA. This CDR3 is 14 amino acids long.

CDR3 sequence: CASSLIAGGMNTGELFF. The CDR3 bases are TGTGCCAGCAGCCTCATAGCGGGGGGGATGAACACCGGGGAGCTGTTTTTT. V gene TRBV7-2 combines with J gene TRBJ2-2; TRBD2 matches 11 bases. CDR1 and CDR2 from the germline V gene are SGHTA and FQGNSA. This CDR3 contains 17 residues. V shed 5 bases, J shed 1 base, and the junction held 6 bases outside the gene matches.

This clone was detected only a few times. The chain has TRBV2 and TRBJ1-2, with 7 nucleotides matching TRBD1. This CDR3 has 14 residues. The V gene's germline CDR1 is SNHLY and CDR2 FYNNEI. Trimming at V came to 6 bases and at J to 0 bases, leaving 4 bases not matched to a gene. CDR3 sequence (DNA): TGTGCCAGCAGACCGGGACAGTCTAACTATGGCTACACCTTC. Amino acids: CASRPGQSNYGYTF.

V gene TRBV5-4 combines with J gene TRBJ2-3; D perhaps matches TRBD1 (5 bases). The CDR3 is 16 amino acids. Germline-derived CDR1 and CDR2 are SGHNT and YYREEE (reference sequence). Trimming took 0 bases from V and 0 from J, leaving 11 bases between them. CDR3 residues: CASSLEQGPSTDTQYF. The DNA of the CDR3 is TGTGCCAGCAGCTTGGAGCAGGGCCCAAGCACAGATACGCAGTATTTT.

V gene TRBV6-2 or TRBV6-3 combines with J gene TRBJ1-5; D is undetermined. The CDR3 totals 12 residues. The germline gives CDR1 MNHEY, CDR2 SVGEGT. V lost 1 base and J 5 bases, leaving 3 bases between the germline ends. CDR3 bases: TGTGCCAGCAGTTACTTTTATCAGCCCCAGCATTTT. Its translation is CASSYFYQPQHF.

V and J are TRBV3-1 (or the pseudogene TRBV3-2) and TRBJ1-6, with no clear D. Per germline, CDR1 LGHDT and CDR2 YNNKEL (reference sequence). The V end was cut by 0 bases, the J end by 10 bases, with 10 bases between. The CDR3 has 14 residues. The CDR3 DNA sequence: TGTGCCAGCAGCCAAGATAGGCAGTACTCACCCCTCCACTTT. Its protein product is CASSQDRQYSPLHF.

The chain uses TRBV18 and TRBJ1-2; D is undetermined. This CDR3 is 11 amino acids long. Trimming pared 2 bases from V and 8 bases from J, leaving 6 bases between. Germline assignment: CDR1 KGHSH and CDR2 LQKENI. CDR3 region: CASSPGEGYTF. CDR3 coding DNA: TGTGCCAGCTCACCAGGGGAAGGCTACACCTTC.

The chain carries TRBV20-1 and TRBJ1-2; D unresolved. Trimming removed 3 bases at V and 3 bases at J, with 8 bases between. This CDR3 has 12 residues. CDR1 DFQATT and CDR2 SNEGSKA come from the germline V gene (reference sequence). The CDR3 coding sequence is TGCAGTGCTAGTCTCAGCGACTATGGCTACACCTTC. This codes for CSASLSDYGYTF.

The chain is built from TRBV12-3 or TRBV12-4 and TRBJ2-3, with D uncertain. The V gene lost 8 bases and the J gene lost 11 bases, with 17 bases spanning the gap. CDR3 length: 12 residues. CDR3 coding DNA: TGTGCCAGCGCCCCCAACCTTGATTTGCAGTATTTT. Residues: CASAPNLDLQYF.

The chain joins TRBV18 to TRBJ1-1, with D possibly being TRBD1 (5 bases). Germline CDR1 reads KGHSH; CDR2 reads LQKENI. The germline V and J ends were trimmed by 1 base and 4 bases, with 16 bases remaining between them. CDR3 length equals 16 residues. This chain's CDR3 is CASSPRVGAGATEAFF. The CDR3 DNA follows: TGTGCCAGCTCACCACGAGTCGGGGCTGGTGCCACTGAAGCTTTCTTT.

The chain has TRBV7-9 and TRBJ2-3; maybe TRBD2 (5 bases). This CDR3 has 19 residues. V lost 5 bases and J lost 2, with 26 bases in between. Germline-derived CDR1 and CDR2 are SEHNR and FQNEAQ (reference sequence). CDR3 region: CASSPLPGMKVGDTDTQYF. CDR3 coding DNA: TGTGCCAGCAGCCCCCTGCCCGGAATGAAGGTGGGAGACACAGATACGCAGTATTTT.

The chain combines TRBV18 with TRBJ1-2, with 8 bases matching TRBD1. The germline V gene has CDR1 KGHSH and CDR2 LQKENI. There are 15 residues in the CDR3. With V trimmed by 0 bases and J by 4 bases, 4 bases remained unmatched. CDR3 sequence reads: CASSPPGQGAYGYTF. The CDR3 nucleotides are TGTGCCAGCTCACCACCCGGACAGGGAGCCTATGGCTACACCTTC.

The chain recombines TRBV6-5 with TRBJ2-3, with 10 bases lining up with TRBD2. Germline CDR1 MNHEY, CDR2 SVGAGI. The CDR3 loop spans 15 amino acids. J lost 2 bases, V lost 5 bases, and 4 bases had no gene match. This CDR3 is CASSNLAGVTDTQYF. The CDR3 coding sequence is TGTGCCAGCAGTAATCTAGCGGGGGTCACAGATACGCAGTATTTT.

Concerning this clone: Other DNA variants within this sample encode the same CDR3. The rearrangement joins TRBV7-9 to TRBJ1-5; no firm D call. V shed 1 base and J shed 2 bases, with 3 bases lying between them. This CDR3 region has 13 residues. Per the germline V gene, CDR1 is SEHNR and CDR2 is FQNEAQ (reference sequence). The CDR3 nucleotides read TGTGCCAGCAGCTTAGTACGCAATCAGCCCCAGCATTTT. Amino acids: CASSLVRNQPQHF.